The present entry profiles one T cell receptor (beta chain) with its context. Membership in each cohort depended on participant-reported clinical history. Produced via immunoSEQ multiplex PCR; TCRdb's table is partial and in-frame only. The data contain roughly 340,000 clones, around 87% of them singletons. This record comes from a study of blood T cell repertoires in COVID-19. The wider study: Donors of Cohort 3 who recovered were those that had two negative PCRs, clearance, or symptom resolution.

The CDR3 consists of 17 residues. Losses at the gene ends were 2 bases for V and 0 bases for J; bases not matched to a gene: 4. Germline CDR1 is SGHRS and CDR2 is YFSETQ. This receptor was obtained from a man between 35 and 55 years old in a cohort exposed to, infected with or recovered from COVID-19 (not recorded which). This chain uses TRBV5-1 with TRBJ2-3, with TRBD2 matching 12 bases. Sequencing was done on a sample of PBMCs or T cells enriched from blood (not recorded which). This chain's CDR3 is CASSFRTSGTSTDTQYF. The CDR3 DNA reads TGCGCCAGCAGCTTCCGGACTAGCGGGACTAGCACAGATACGCAGTATTTT.